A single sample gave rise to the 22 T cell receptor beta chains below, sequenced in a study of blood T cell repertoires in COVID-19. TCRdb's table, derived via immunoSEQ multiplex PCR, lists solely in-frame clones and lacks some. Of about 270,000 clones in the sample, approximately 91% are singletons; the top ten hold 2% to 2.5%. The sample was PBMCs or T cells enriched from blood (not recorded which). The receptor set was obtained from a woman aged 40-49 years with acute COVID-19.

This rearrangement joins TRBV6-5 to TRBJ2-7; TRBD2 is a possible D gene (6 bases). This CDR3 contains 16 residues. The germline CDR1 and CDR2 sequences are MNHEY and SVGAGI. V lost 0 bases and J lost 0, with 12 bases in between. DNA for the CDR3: TGTGCCAGCAGTTACTCAGGGGACTTACCCTCCTACGAGCAGTACTTC. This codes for CASSYSGDLPSYEQYF.

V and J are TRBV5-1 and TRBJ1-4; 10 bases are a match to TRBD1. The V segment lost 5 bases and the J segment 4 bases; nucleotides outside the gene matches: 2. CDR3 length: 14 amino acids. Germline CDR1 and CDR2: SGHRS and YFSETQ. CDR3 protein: CASRGTGVNEKLFF. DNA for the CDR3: TGCGCCAGCAGGGGGACAGGGGTTAATGAAAAACTGTTTTTT. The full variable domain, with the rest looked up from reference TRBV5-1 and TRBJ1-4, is KAGVTQTPRYLIKTRGQQVTLSCSPISGHRSVSWYQQTPGQGLQFLFEYFSETQRNKGNFPGRFSGRQFSNSRSEMNVSTLELGDSALYLCASRGTGVNEKLFFGSGTQLSVL.

CDR3 coding DNA: TGTGCCATCAGTGCTTCGGACACTGAAGCTTTCTTT. Translated: CAISASDTEAFF. V gene TRBV10-3 combines with J gene TRBJ1-1, with no clear D. Germline V gene lookup returns CDR1 ENHRY and CDR2 SYGVKD. The ends were cut back, 4 bases at V and 3 bases at J, with 6 bases in the middle. CDR3 length: 12 amino acids.

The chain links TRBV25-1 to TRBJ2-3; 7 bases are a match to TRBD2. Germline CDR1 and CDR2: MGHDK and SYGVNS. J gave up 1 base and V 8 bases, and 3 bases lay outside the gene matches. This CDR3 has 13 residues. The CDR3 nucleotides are TGTGCCAGCGCGGGAGTTGGCACAGATACGCAGTATTTT. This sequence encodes CASAGVGTDTQYF. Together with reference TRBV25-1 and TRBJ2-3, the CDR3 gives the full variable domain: EADIYQTPRYLVIGTGKKITLECSQTMGHDKMYWYQQDPGMELHLIHYSYGVNSTEKGDLSSESTVSRIRTEHFPLTLESARPSHTSQYLCASAGVGTDTQYFGPGTRLTVL.

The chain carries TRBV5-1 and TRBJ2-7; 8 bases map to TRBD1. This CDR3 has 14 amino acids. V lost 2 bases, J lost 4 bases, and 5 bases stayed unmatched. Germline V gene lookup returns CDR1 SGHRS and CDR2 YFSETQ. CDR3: CASSLTGGLYEQYF. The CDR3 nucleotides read TGCGCCAGCAGCTTAACAGGGGGTTTATACGAGCAGTACTTC. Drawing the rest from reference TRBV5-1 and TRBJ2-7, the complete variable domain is KAGVTQTPRYLIKTRGQQVTLSCSPISGHRSVSWYQQTPGQGLQFLFEYFSETQRNKGNFPGRFSGRQFSNSRSEMNVSTLELGDSALYLCASSLTGGLYEQYFGPGTRLTVT.

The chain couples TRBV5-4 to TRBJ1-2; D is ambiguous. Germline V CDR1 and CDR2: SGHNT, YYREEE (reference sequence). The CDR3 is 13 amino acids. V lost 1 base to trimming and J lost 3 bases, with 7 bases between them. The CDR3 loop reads CASSLRRDYGYTF. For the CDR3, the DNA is TGTGCCAGCAGCTTGAGGAGGGACTATGGCTACACCTTC.

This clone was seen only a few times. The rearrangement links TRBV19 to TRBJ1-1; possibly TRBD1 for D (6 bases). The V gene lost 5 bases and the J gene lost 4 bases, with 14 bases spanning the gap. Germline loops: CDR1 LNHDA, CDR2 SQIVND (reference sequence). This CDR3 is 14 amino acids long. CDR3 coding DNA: TGTGCCAGTAGTGTGGAGCGAGGGGGCACTGAAGCTTTCTTT. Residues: CASSVERGGTEAFF.

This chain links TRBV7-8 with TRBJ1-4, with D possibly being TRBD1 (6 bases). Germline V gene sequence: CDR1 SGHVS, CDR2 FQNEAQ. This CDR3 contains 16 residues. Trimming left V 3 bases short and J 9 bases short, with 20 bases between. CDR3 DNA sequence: TGTGCCAGCAGCTTCTCAGAGACAGGTCCAACCCAAAAACTGTTTTTT. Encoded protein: CASSFSETGPTQKLFF.

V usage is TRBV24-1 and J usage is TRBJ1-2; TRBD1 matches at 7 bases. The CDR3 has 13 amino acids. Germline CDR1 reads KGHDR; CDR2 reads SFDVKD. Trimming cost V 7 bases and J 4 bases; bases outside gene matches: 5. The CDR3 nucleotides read TGTGCCACCAGCCCGGGACAGACCTATGGCTACACCTTC. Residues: CATSPGQTYGYTF.

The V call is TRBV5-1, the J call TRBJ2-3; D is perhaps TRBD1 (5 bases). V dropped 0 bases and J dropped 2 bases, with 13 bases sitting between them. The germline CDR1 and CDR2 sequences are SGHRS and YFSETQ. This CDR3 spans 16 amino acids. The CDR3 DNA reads TGCGCCAGCAGCTTGGCTGGGGCGTCTAACACAGATACGCAGTATTTT. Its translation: CASSLAGASNTDTQYF.

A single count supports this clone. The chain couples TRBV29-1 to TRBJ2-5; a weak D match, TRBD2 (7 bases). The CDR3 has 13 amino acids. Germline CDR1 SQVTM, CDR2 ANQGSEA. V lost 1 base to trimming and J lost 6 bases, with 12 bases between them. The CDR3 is CSVEVGGGQTQYF. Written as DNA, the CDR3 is TGCAGCGTTGAAGTGGGAGGGGGGCAGACCCAGTACTTC.

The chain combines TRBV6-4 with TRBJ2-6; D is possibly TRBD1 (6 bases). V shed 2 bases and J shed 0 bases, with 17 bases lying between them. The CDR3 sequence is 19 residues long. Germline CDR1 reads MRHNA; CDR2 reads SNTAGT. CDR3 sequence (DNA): TGTGCCAGCAGTGACCCGGGACAACCGACGAGCTCTGGGGCCAACGTCCTGACTTTC. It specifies CASSDPGQPTSSGANVLTF.

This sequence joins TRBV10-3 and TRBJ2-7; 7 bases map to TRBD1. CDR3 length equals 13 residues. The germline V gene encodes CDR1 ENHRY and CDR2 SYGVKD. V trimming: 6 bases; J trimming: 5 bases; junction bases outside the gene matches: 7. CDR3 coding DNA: TGTGCCATCAGAACAGGGGATTTCGACGAGCAGTACTTC. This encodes CAIRTGDFDEQYF.

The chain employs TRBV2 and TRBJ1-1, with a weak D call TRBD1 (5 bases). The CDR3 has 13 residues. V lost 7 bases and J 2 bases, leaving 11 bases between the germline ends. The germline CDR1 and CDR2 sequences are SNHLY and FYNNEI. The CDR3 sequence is CASTGGLNTEAFF. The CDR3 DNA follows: TGTGCCAGCACCGGGGGGTTAAACACTGAAGCTTTCTTT.

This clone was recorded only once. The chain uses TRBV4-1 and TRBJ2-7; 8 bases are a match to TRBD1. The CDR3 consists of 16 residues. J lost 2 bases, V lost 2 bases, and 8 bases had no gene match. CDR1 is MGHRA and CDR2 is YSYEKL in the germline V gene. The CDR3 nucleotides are TGCGCCAGCAGCCAATCTCCAGGGGGCCCTACCTACGAGCAGTACTTC. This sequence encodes CASSQSPGGPTYEQYF.

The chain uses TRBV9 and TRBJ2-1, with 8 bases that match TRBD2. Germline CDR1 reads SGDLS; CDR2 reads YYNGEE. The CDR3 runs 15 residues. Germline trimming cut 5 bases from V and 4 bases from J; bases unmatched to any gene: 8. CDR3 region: CASSESGGKYNEQFF. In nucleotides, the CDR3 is TGTGCCAGCAGTGAAAGCGGGGGAAAATACAATGAGCAGTTCTTC.

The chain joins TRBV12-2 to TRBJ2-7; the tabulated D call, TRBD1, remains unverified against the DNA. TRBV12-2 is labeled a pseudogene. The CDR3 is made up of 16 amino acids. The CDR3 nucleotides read TGTGCAAGTCGCTTAAGGGGTGGGGCTCCAACCTACGAGCAGTACTTC. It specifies CASRLRGGAPTYEQYF.

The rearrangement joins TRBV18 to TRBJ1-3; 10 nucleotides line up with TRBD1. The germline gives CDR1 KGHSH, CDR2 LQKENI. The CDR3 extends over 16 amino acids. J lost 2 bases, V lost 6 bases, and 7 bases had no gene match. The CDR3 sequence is CASSPGTGETGNTIYF. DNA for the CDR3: TGTGCCAGCTCCCCCGGGACAGGGGAGACTGGAAACACCATATATTTT. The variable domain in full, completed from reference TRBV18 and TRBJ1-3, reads NAGVMQNPRHLVRRRGQEARLRCSPMKGHSHVYWYRQLPEEGLKFMVYLQKENIIDESGMPKERFSAEFPKEGPSILRIQQVVRGDSAAYFCASSPGTGETGNTIYFGEGSWLTVV.

The CDR3 nucleotides read TGTGCCAGCTCCGAGGGGGAGCCCCAAGAGACCCAGTACTTC. It codes for CASSEGEPQETQYF. This chain joins TRBV6-5 and TRBJ2-5, with a weak D call TRBD1 (6 bases). Germline lookup yields CDR1 MNHEY and CDR2 SVGAGI. V was shortened by 8 bases and J by 1 base, with 14 bases between the two germline ends. The length of the CDR3 is 14 residues.

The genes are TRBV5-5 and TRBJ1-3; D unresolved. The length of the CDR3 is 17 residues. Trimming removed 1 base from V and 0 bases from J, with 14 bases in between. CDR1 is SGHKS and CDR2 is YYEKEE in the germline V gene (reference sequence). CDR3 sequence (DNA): TGTGCCAGCAGCTTGTTTGGGAGTCTGAGCTCTGGAAACACCATATATTTT. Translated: CASSLFGSLSSGNTIYF. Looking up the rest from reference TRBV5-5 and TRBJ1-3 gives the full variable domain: DAGVTQSPTHLIKTRGQQVTLRCSPISGHKSVSWYQQVLGQGPQFIFQYYEKEERGRGNFPDRFSARQFPNYSSELNVNALLLGDSALYLCASSLFGSLSSGNTIYFGEGSWLTVV.

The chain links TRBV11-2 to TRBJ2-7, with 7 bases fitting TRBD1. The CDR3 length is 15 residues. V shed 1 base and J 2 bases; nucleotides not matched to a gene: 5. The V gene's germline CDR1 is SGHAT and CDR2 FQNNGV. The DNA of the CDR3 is TGTGCCAGCAGCTTAGTCTTGGGACAGCCCTACGAGCAGTACTTC. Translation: CASSLVLGQPYEQYF.

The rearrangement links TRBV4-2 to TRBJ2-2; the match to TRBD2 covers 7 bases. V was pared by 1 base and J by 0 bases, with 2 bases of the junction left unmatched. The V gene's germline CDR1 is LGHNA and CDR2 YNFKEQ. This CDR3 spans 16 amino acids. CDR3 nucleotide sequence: TGTGCCAGCAGCCAAGGTAGCGGGTCGAACACCGGGGAGCTGTTTTTT. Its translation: CASSQGSGSNTGELFF.